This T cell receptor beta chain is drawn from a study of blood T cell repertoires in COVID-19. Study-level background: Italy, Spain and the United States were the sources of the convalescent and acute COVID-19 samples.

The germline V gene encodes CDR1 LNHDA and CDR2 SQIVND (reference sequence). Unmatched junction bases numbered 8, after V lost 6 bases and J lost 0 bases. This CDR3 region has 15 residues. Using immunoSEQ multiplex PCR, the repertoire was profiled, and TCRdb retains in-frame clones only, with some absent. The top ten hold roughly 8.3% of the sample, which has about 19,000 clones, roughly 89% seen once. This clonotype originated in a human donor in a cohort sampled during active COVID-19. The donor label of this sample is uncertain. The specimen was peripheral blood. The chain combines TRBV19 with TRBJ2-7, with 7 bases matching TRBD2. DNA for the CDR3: TGTGCCAGTAGGTGGGCCGGGGGGAGCTCCTACGAGCAGTACTTC. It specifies CASRWAGGSSYEQYF.